The 17 T cell receptor beta chains in this list originate from one sample, sequenced in a study of naive and memory T cell subsets. TCR cDNA received a 3' ligated oligonucleotide that carried a UMI. Amplification of ligated cDNA took four PCR rounds with SP2 and nested alpha and beta constant primers. Each CDR3 protein gets one entry after TCRdb re-called the UMI-ligation and nested PCR reads with MiXCR. The top ten clones hold 7% to 8% of a sample with about 25,000 distinct CDR3 sequences, around 5.3% of them seen once. Sequenced: blood. These receptors all come from an adult in good health.

Many counts were recorded for this clonotype. This chain connects TRBV20-1 to TRBJ1-1; TRBD1 is a possible D gene (5 bases). CDR3 length: 11 residues. With 3 bases removed from V and 7 bases from J, the gap between germline ends came to 9 bases. Germline lookup yields CDR1 DFQATT and CDR2 SNEGSKA (reference sequence). The CDR3 nucleotides read TGCAGTGCTAGTAGGGGAGATGAAGCTTTCTTT. Encoded protein: CSASRGDEAFF.

This clonotype was detected many times. The chain is built from TRBV18 and TRBJ2-5; possibly TRBD1 for D (5 bases). This CDR3 is built from 14 residues. Germline assignment: CDR1 KGHSH and CDR2 LQKENI. Trimming pared 4 bases from V and 2 bases from J, leaving 11 bases between. As DNA, the CDR3 is TGTGCCAGCTCACAAGGGGCCGTACAAGAGACCCAGTACTTC. Translated, it gives CASSQGAVQETQYF.

Worth noting for this clonotype: This may come from a read error, since a much larger clone is one base off. The chain combines TRBV2 with TRBJ2-7, with D unresolved. This CDR3 region has 11 residues. Germline assignment: CDR1 SNHLY and CDR2 FYNNEI. Trimming pared 5 bases from V and 5 bases from J, leaving 7 bases between. The CDR3 reads CASSTTDEQYF. Here the CDR3 DNA reads TGTGCCAGCAGTACCACCGACGAGCAGTACTTC.

This clonotype appeared many times. The V and J genes are TRBV28 and TRBJ2-1; D might be TRBD2 (5 bases). The CDR3 covers 13 residues. V lost 5 bases and J lost 7, with 12 bases in between. Germline CDR1 MDHEN, CDR2 SYDVKM. The CDR3 bases are TGTGCCAGCAGTACTAGGACGCTAAATGAGCAGTTCTTC. Protein: CASSTRTLNEQFF.

This clonotype was seen ten or more times. The chain joins TRBV28 to TRBJ1-1, with D unclear. This CDR3 has 15 amino acids. Germline CDR1 MDHEN, CDR2 SYDVKM. Trimming stripped 2 bases from V and 7 bases from J, with 17 bases between. CDR3 in DNA: TGTGCCAGCAGTTTAGGGGAGAGAGTAGGATTTGAAGCTTTCTTT. This translates into CASSLGERVGFEAFF.

This clonotype was seen a handful of times. J is TRBJ1-1 and V is TRBV6-2 or TRBV6-3; D gene ambiguous. Germline V gives CDR1 MNHEY, CDR2 SVGEGT. The CDR3 has 12 residues. Trimming stripped 0 bases from V and 11 bases from J, with 10 bases between. CDR3 region: CASSYSGLRAFF. The CDR3 nucleotides read TGTGCCAGCAGTTACTCTGGGCTCCGGGCTTTCTTT.

This clonotype was seen ten or more times. This rearrangement joins TRBV21-1 to TRBJ2-7; whether TRBD1, the table's D call, matches the DNA was not checked. TRBV21-1 is noted as a pseudogene. The CDR3 runs 17 residues. CDR3 sequence (DNA): TGTGCCAGCAGCACAGGAGGTGGGGGGGAGCGCCTATACGAGCAGTACTTC. Its protein product is CASSTGGGGERLYEQYF.

Of note for this clonotype: This may come from a read error, since a much larger clone is one base off. The chain carries TRBV4-2 and TRBJ1-1, with 7 positions matching TRBD1. CDR3 length: 15 amino acids. Per germline, CDR1 LGHNA and CDR2 YNFKEQ. The CDR3 DNA follows: TGTGCCGGCAGCCATCCGGGACAGCAGGGCACTGAAGCTTTCTTT. This encodes CAGSHPGQQGTEAFF.

This clonotype was counted at least ten times. The rearrangement joins TRBV6-2 or TRBV6-3 to TRBJ2-3, with a weak D call TRBD2 (6 bases). Germline CDR1 MNHEY, CDR2 SVGEGT. The CDR3 sequence is 15 residues long. The V end was cut by 0 bases, the J end by 6 bases, with 13 bases between. The CDR3 reads CASSYSKSEGDTQYF. The CDR3 DNA reads TGTGCCAGCAGTTACTCGAAATCGGAGGGGGATACGCAGTATTTT.

For this clonotype: The junction departs from the called germline gene at one end, perhaps through a read error. The V call is TRBV6-5, the J call TRBJ2-3; tentatively, D is TRBD2 (6 bases). Germline values: CDR1 MNHEY, CDR2 SVGAGI. The length of the CDR3 is 14 residues. CDR3 residues: CASSTGLGTDMQYF. The CDR3 DNA sequence: TGTGCCAGCAGTACGGGACTTGGCACAGATATGCAGTATTTT.

Within the sample, this clonotype is medium-sized (0.01 to 0.1%). The V call is TRBV7-3, the J call TRBJ2-6; D is undetermined. The CDR3 is 15 residues long. Trimming removed 1 base at V and 1 base at J, with 5 bases between. Germline V gene data show CDR1 as SGHTA and CDR2 as FQGTGA. The CDR3 here is CASSLIGSGANVLTF. CDR3 coding DNA: TGTGCCAGCAGCTTAATTGGTTCTGGGGCCAACGTCCTGACTTTC. Filled out from reference TRBV7-3 and TRBJ2-6, the complete variable domain reads GAGVSQTPSNKVTEKGKYVELRCDPISGHTALYWYRQSLGQGPEFLIYFQGTGAADDSGLPNDRFFAVRPEGSVSTLKIQRTERGDSAVYLCASSLIGSGANVLTFGAGSRLTVL.

As concerns this clonotype: This may be a read error: a much more frequent sequence differs by one nucleotide. The chain couples TRBV29-1 to TRBJ2-1, with 7 bases matching TRBD2. This CDR3 has 16 residues. Germline trimming cut 3 bases from V and 2 bases from J; bases unmatched to any gene: 10. Germline values: CDR1 SQVTM, CDR2 ANQGSEA. The CDR3 nucleotides read TGCAGCGTTGAGTTTAAGCGGGAAGGGACCTACAATGAGCAGTTCTTC. Translated, it gives CSVEFKREGTYNEQFF.

Many counts were recorded for this clonotype. The chain employs TRBV5-1 and TRBJ2-7; D not resolved. The CDR3 has 16 residues. V dropped 4 bases and J dropped 3 bases, with 20 bases sitting between them. Germline CDR1 SGHRS, CDR2 YFSETQ. CDR3 bases: TGCGCCAGCAGCCCCGCCTCCTTATCGGAGAGCTACGAGCAGTACTTC. Its protein product is CASSPASLSESYEQYF.

This sequence joins TRBV5-1 and TRBJ2-7; 9 positions agree with TRBD1. CDR3 length: 15 amino acids. With V trimmed by 1 base and J by 6 bases, 8 bases remained unmatched. Germline V gene data show CDR1 as SGHRS and CDR2 as YFSETQ. CDR3 sequence reads: CASSLMGQGVSEQYF. CDR3 DNA sequence: TGCGCCAGCAGCTTGATGGGACAGGGTGTTTCCGAGCAGTACTTC.

This clonotype was picked up many times. V usage is TRBV19 and J usage is TRBJ1-4, with no clear D. Trimming took 7 bases from V and 5 from J, leaving 11 bases between them. The CDR3 is 13 residues long. CDR1 and CDR2 (germline): LNHDA, SQIVND (reference sequence). The CDR3 region is CASKDSFNEKLFF. The CDR3 DNA reads TGTGCCAGTAAGGACTCTTTCAATGAAAAACTGTTTTTT.

This clonotype appeared many times. Here the CDR3 reads CASSYSSNGAETQYF. CDR3 nucleotide sequence: TGTGCCAGCAGTTACTCGAGTAACGGGGCGGAGACCCAGTACTTC. This chain links TRBV6-2 or TRBV6-3 with TRBJ2-5, with D perhaps matching TRBD1 or TRBD2 (5 bases each). V shed 0 bases and J shed 5 bases, with 13 bases lying between them. Germline CDR1 and CDR2: MNHEY and SVGEGT. The CDR3 is made up of 15 amino acids.

This clonotype was recorded at least ten times. The chain employs TRBV7-2 and TRBJ2-6, with D possibly TRBD2 on 5 matching bases. CDR1 SGHTA and CDR2 FQGNSA come from the germline V gene. V gave up 0 bases and J gave up 2 bases, with 5 bases separating them. The CDR3 is made up of 15 amino acids. The CDR3 reads CASSLAGAGANVLTF. In DNA form, the CDR3 reads TGTGCCAGCAGCTTAGCGGGAGCTGGGGCCAACGTCCTGACTTTC.